A selection of T cell receptor beta chains follows, all from one sample in a study of T cells in localized non-small cell lung cancer. TCRdb keeps only in-frame clones here, not all; method: immunoSEQ multiplex PCR. This table has about 33,000 clones, over 75% appearing once. The material sequenced was peripheral blood, taken before any cancer treatment. The receptors stem from a male donor aged 60 or over with stage III squamous cell lung carcinoma. The CDR3 runs from the conserved cysteine through the conserved F or W. The order of the fields is V gene, J gene, clone size, D gene, CDR3 protein, CDR3 DNA. The D gene is left open where the match is weak. Size tells how often a clone was seen (once, few, many) or the class of an expanded clone, and some rows leave it out.

TRBV6-6	TRBJ1-6	once	NA	CASRGTDRGNSPLHF	TGTGCCAGCAGAGGAACGGACAGAGGAAATTCACCCCTCCACTTT
TRBV5-1	TRBJ1-1	NA	NA	CASSSRKPGDTEAFF	TGCGCCAGCAGCTCCCGCAAACCAGGGGACACTGAAGCTTTCTTT
TRBV2	TRBJ2-5	NA	NA	CASSDGRYQETQYF	TGTGCCAGCAGTGATGGCAGGTACCAAGAGACCCAGTACTTC
TRBV28	TRBJ2-3	few	NA	CASSLLAGDTQYF	TGTGCCAGCAGTTTATTAGCAGGCGATACGCAGTATTTT
TRBV29-1	TRBJ1-1	NA	NA	CSVTTWGRNTEAFF	TGCAGCGTTACGACATGGGGCAGGAACACTGAAGCTTTCTTT
TRBV5-1	TRBJ1-2	few	TRBD1	CASSQELQGVYGYTF	TGCGCCAGCAGCCAAGAATTACAGGGGGTCTATGGCTACACCTTC
TRBV6-6	TRBJ2-3	NA	NA	CASSYEGTDTQYF	TGTGCCAGCAGTTACGAGGGCACAGATACGCAGTATTTT
TRBV29-1	TRBJ1-2	NA	NA	CSVEEDVGGYTF	TGCAGCGTTGAAGAAGACGTGGGGGGCTACACCTTC
TRBV29-1	TRBJ1-1	NA	NA	CSVESQPNTEAFF	TGCAGCGTTGAAAGTCAGCCGAACACTGAAGCTTTCTTT
TRBV18	TRBJ1-5	once	NA	CASGIRGGRQPQHF	TGTGCCAGCGGGATCCGAGGGGGTCGTCAGCCCCAGCATTTT
TRBV7-3	TRBJ2-5	NA	TRBD2	CASSLTSGNQETQYF	TGTGCCAGCAGTCTGACTAGCGGAAATCAAGAGACCCAGTACTTC
TRBV9	TRBJ2-1	few	TRBD2	CASSVEVTSGRQEQFF	TGTGCCAGCAGCGTAGAGGTAACTAGCGGGAGGCAGGAGCAGTTCTTC
TRBV21-1	TRBJ2-5	few	NA	CASSKAPTGVETQYF	TGTGCCAGCAGCAAAGCCCCAACAGGGGTAGAGACCCAGTACTTC
TRBV11-2	TRBJ1-3	NA	NA	CASSPWGRSGLGNTIYF	TGTGCCAGCAGTCCCTGGGGCCGAAGTGGACTAGGAAACACCATATATTTT
TRBV7-6	TRBJ2-2	once	NA	CASSLNGGSGNTGELFF	TGTGCCAGCAGCTTAAACGGTGGTAGCGGGAACACCGGGGAGCTGTTTTTT
TRBV5-5	TRBJ2-7	NA	NA	CASSLAQDYEQYF	TGTGCCAGCAGCTTGGCACAGGACTACGAGCAGTACTTC
TRBV5-6	TRBJ2-7	NA	NA	CASSLVRPFRSRYYEQYF	TGTGCCAGCAGCTTGGTAAGACCTTTTAGGTCTAGGTACTACGAGCAGTACTTC
TRBV4-1	TRBJ2-1	NA	TRBD2	CASSRGGTSGGNEQFF	TGCGCCAGCAGCCGAGGAGGGACTAGCGGGGGTAATGAGCAGTTCTTC
TRBV5-1	TRBJ2-7	NA	TRBD1	CASSPEQGHEQYF	TGCGCCAGCAGCCCAGAACAGGGGCACGAGCAGTACTTC
TRBV9	TRBJ2-3	once	TRBD2	CASSVTTSGGATDTQYF	TGTGCCAGCAGCGTAACCACTAGCGGAGGAGCCACAGATACGCAGTATTTT
TRBV7-9	TRBJ1-2	NA	NA	CASSSVGGTGENDGYTF	TGTGCCAGCAGCTCGGTCGGGGGGACCGGGGAGAACGATGGCTACACCTTC
TRBV7-9	TRBJ1-4	NA	NA	CASRPPGVTNEKLFF	TGTGCCAGCAGACCCCCGGGGGTAACTAATGAAAAACTGTTTTTT
TRBV6-5	TRBJ2-7	NA	NA	CASSYSWAPYYEQYF	TGTGCCAGCAGTTACTCGTGGGCGCCTTATTACGAGCAGTACTTC
TRBV9	TRBJ2-7	few	NA	CASSVQGTDEQYF	TGTGCCAGCAGCGTACAGGGGACCGACGAGCAGTACTTC
TRBV28	TRBJ1-1	NA	NA	CASSRQTYEAFF	TGTGCCAGCAGTCGACAGACCTATGAAGCTTTCTTT
TRBV6-5	TRBJ1-6	NA	NA	CASSTAPRLNSPLHF	TGTGCCAGCAGTACGGCCCCGAGATTAAATTCACCCCTCCACTTT
TRBV7-9	TRBJ2-3	NA	NA	CASTYLATDTQYF	TGTGCCAGCACCTATCTAGCGACAGATACGCAGTATTTT
TRBV28	TRBJ1-5	NA	NA	CASSLWRGGVEQPQHF	TGTGCCAGCAGTTTATGGCGGGGGGGTGTTGAGCAGCCCCAGCATTTT
TRBV6-6	TRBJ2-7	NA	TRBD1	CASRGATGDRSEQYF	TGTGCCAGCAGAGGAGCAACAGGGGATCGCTCCGAGCAGTACTTC
TRBV2	TRBJ1-1	NA	NA	CASSDSRPFF	TGTGCCAGCAGTGATAGTCGTCCTTTCTTT
TRBV2	TRBJ2-5	NA	TRBD2	CASTRKASGAETQYF	TGTGCCAGCACCAGAAAGGCTAGCGGAGCAGAGACCCAGTACTTC
TRBV18	TRBJ2-5	NA	NA	CASSRNIQGQQETQYF	TGTGCCAGCTCACGTAATATACAGGGCCAGCAAGAGACCCAGTACTTC
TRBV11-3	TRBJ2-1	NA	NA	CASSLWSNPPYNEQFF	TGTGCCAGCAGCTTATGGTCTAATCCTCCCTACAATGAGCAGTTCTTC
TRBV11-3	TRBJ2-2	NA	NA	CASSLANANTGELFF	TGTGCCAGCAGCTTAGCTAACGCGAACACCGGGGAGCTGTTTTTT
TRBV2	TRBJ2-7	NA	NA	CASSSTGLRAYEQYF	TGTGCCAGCAGTAGCACAGGGTTACGGGCCTACGAGCAGTACTTC
TRBV9	TRBJ2-1	NA	TRBD1	CASSRQGAQGYNEQFF	TGTGCCAGCAGCCGACAGGGGGCCCAGGGATACAATGAGCAGTTCTTC
TRBV27	TRBJ1-1	NA	NA	CASSLLGGNTEAFF	TGTGCCAGCAGTTTATTGGGGGGGAACACTGAAGCTTTCTTT
TRBV28	TRBJ2-1	NA	NA	CASSPAEVNEQFF	TGTGCCAGCAGCCCAGCGGAGGTTAATGAGCAGTTCTTC
TRBV5-6	TRBJ1-5	NA	NA	CASSLWQANQPQHF	TGTGCCAGCAGCTTGTGGCAGGCCAATCAGCCCCAGCATTTT
TRBV7-6	TRBJ2-7	NA	TRBD2	CASSSRLAGGPGAEQYF	TGTGCCAGCAGCTCGAGACTAGCGGGGGGGCCAGGGGCCGAGCAGTACTTC
TRBV7-9	TRBJ2-2	NA	NA	CASSSHTKAANTGELFF	TGTGCCAGCAGCTCGCACACGAAAGCTGCGAACACCGGGGAGCTGTTTTTT
TRBV4-3	TRBJ2-4	NA	TRBD2	CASSQEGGVGAKNIQYF	TGCGCCAGCAGCCAAGAGGGAGGGGTTGGGGCCAAAAACATTCAGTACTTC
TRBV19	TRBJ1-1	NA	TRBD1	CASSTGQGDTEAFF	TGTGCCAGTAGTACGGGACAGGGGGACACTGAAGCTTTCTTT
TRBV6-1	TRBJ1-2	NA	TRBD1	CASTLTGEYGYTF	TGTGCCAGCACCCTGACAGGGGAATATGGCTACACCTTC
TRBV20-1	TRBJ2-7	NA	NA	CSWGRYEQYF	TGCAGTTGGGGGCGCTACGAGCAGTACTTC